A single sample gave rise to the 27 T cell receptor beta chains below, sequenced in a study of CD8+ T cells in alopecia areata. As the sequencing template, cDNA was produced by extracting RNA and reverse transcribing it. Some clones are missing from TCRdb's copy, which holds only in-frame ones; the method was immunoSEQ multiplex PCR. The table lists about 99,000 clones, approximately 52% of them singletons. Sequenced input: CD4+ T cells sorted from blood. These receptors originate from a human donor in good health.

This clone came up once. One end of the junction is discordant with germline, which a read error may explain. The chain joins TRBV10-3 to TRBJ2-7; TRBD1 is a possible D gene (5 bases). The CDR3 runs 15 residues. Germline values: CDR1 ENHRY, CDR2 SYGVKD. The chain's CDR3 is CAVRAGDSRTAEQYF. The DNA of the CDR3 is TGTGCCGTCAGGGCTGGGGATTCAAGGACCGCCGAGCAGTACTTC.

V and J are TRBV5-1 and TRBJ1-6; D remains unclear. Trimming pared 0 bases from V and 7 bases from J, leaving 8 bases between. This CDR3 has 14 residues. CDR1 and CDR2 (germline): SGHRS, YFSETQ. The CDR3 DNA is TGCGCCAGCAGCTTGGAGGTTCCCAATTCACCCCTCCACTTT. As protein: CASSLEVPNSPLHF.

The table lists this clone with a few counts. The V gene is TRBV19, the J gene TRBJ2-6; maybe TRBD2 (5 bases). The V end lost 3 bases, the J end lost 1 base, and 7 bases lay between the germline ends. The CDR3 sequence is 15 residues long. In germline, CDR1 is LNHDA, CDR2 SQIVND (reference sequence). Here the CDR3 reads CASSMRVSGANVLTF. The CDR3 DNA reads TGTGCCAGTAGTATGAGGGTATCTGGGGCCAACGTCCTGACTTTC.

The chain combines TRBV29-1 with TRBJ1-1; 10 positions agree with TRBD1. This CDR3 spans 14 amino acids. Germline-derived CDR1 and CDR2 are SQVTM and ANQGSEA. After removal of 6 bases from V and 2 bases from J, the junction contained 6 bases not matched to a gene. The CDR3 DNA reads TGCAGCGTCGCCGGGACAGGGGATAACACTGAAGCTTTCTTT. It specifies CSVAGTGDNTEAFF.

The chain combines TRBV9 with TRBJ2-6; the D call may be TRBD1 or TRBD2 (5 bases each). The ends were cut back, 2 bases at V and 4 bases at J, with 10 bases in the middle. The CDR3 has 15 amino acids. Per the germline V gene, CDR1 is SGDLS and CDR2 is YYNGEE. The chain's CDR3 is CASSVSGLGANVLTF. In nucleotides, the CDR3 is TGTGCCAGCAGCGTCTCGGGGCTAGGGGCCAACGTCCTGACTTTC.

The J gene is TRBJ1-2, the V gene TRBV7-9; TRBD1 matches at 9 bases. Germline V gene data show CDR1 as SEHNR and CDR2 as FQNEAQ (reference sequence). Trimming at V came to 5 bases and at J to 4 bases, leaving 8 bases not matched to a gene. The CDR3 totals 15 residues. The CDR3 sequence is CASSPTGGQIYGYTF. In nucleotides, the CDR3 is TGTGCCAGCAGCCCTACAGGGGGCCAAATCTATGGCTACACCTTC.

The chain has TRBV30 and TRBJ1-2, with D unclear. The ends were cut back, 0 bases at V and 5 bases at J, with 16 bases in the middle. The germline V gene encodes CDR1 GTSNPN and CDR2 SVGIG (reference sequence). The CDR3 covers 15 residues. DNA of the CDR3: TGTGCCTGGAGTGTAGCGGGATCGGGCTTGTATGGCTACACCTTC. Protein product: CAWSVAGSGLYGYTF.

V is TRBV6-5 and J is TRBJ2-1, with D possibly TRBD2 on 7 matching bases. The germline V gene encodes CDR1 MNHEY and CDR2 SVGAGI. CDR3 length: 11 amino acids. Between the trimmed V and J ends, which lost 6 bases and 12 bases, there was a span of 12 bases. CDR3 region: CASSQGGGQFF. The CDR3 DNA follows: TGTGCCAGCAGCCAGGGAGGGGGGCAGTTCTTC.

This sequence joins TRBV4-1 and TRBJ2-3; the D call may be TRBD1 or TRBD2 (5 bases each). Trimming removed 1 base from V and 5 bases from J, with 19 bases in between. Germline-derived CDR1 and CDR2 are MGHRA and YSYEKL. This CDR3 is 17 amino acids long. CDR3 region: CASSQVGRWDRGDTQYF. The DNA of the CDR3 is TGCGCCAGCAGCCAAGTGGGCCGCTGGGACCGCGGAGATACGCAGTATTTT.

This clone was observed a handful of times. The V call is TRBV13, the J call TRBJ2-4; no definite D call. Germline V gene sequence: CDR1 PRHDT, CDR2 FYEKMQ (reference sequence). Trimming took 6 bases from V and 5 from J, leaving 5 bases between them. The CDR3 covers 11 residues. DNA of the CDR3: TGTGCCAGCAGTTGGCAAAACATTCAGTACTTC. Its translation is CASSWQNIQYF.

This clone was seen only once. V gene TRBV30 combines with J gene TRBJ2-1; 9 bases are a match to TRBD1. CDR1 is GTSNPN, CDR2 SVGIG, per germline (reference sequence). V trimming: 0 bases; J trimming: 6 bases; junction bases outside the gene matches: 3. The CDR3 has 14 residues. The CDR3 region is CAWSVDRGLNEQFF. Written as DNA, the CDR3 is TGTGCCTGGAGTGTGGACAGGGGACTCAATGAGCAGTTCTTC.

The V call is TRBV4-1, the J call TRBJ2-5; a possible D gene is TRBD2 (7 bases). V gave up 1 base and J gave up 4 bases, with 16 bases separating them. Germline assignment: CDR1 MGHRA and CDR2 YSYEKL. This CDR3 comprises 16 residues. In DNA, the CDR3 is TGCGCCAGCAGCCAAGGGTTCGAGGGGGGGCGAGAGACCCAGTACTTC. Amino acid sequence: CASSQGFEGGRETQYF.

The CDR3 coding sequence is TGTGCCTGGAGTGTGGCGGGGGCAGGTAATTCACCCCTCCACTTT. This gives the protein CAWSVAGAGNSPLHF. The rearrangement links TRBV30 to TRBJ1-6; a possible D gene is TRBD1 (6 bases). V gave up 0 bases and J gave up 6 bases, with 12 bases separating them. Germline CDR1 is GTSNPN and CDR2 is SVGIG (reference sequence). The CDR3 sequence is 15 residues long.

This clone was found a few times. CDR3 residues: CASSLGVRTGEQYF. CDR3 nucleotides: TGTGCCAGCAGCTTGGGTGTTAGGACAGGCGAGCAGTACTTC. The V call is TRBV5-6, the J call TRBJ2-7; TRBD1 matches at 7 bases. The CDR3 has 14 residues. In germline, CDR1 is SGHDT, CDR2 YYEEEE. The J segment lost 6 bases and the V segment lost 0 bases, leaving 6 bases of the junction unmatched. Filled out from reference TRBV5-6 and TRBJ2-7, the complete variable domain reads DAGVTQSPTHLIKTRGQQVTLRCSPKSGHDTVSWYQQALGQGPQFIFQYYEEEERQRGNFPDRFSGHQFPNYSSELNVNALLLGDSALYLCASSLGVRTGEQYFGPGTRLTVT.

The rearrangement links TRBV9 to TRBJ1-6; D is uncertain. In germline, CDR1 is SGDLS, CDR2 YYNGEE. This CDR3 contains 16 residues. V was clipped by 3 bases and J by 4 bases, with 14 bases between them. The CDR3 region has the DNA TGTGCCAGCAGCGGGAAGGACGGATTTTATAATTCACCCCTCCACTTT. Residues: CASSGKDGFYNSPLHF.

This clone was observed once. The CDR3 DNA reads as TGTGCCAGCAGCTCCGGGACGAGTAGTTCACCCCTCCACTTT. It codes for CASSSGTSSSPLHF. V usage is TRBV7-6 and J usage is TRBJ1-6; a possible D gene is TRBD1 (5 bases). V lost 4 bases and J 9 bases, leaving 13 bases between the germline ends. The germline CDR1 and CDR2 sequences are SGHVS and FNYEAQ. The length of the CDR3 is 14 residues.

The chain couples TRBV6-6 to TRBJ1-5; no firm D call. Germline-derived CDR1 and CDR2 are MNHNY and SVGAGI (reference sequence). This CDR3 has 14 residues. V was trimmed by 6 bases and J by 0 bases, leaving 9 bases between them. CDR3 coding DNA: TGTGCCAGCAGCTTTAGTTATAGCAATCAGCCCCAGCATTTT. This encodes CASSFSYSNQPQHF.

The chain has TRBV29-1 and TRBJ1-2; D may be TRBD1 (5 bases). Trimming cost V 7 bases and J 8 bases, with 26 bases left between them. Germline V gives CDR1 SQVTM, CDR2 ANQGSEA. The CDR3 covers 15 residues. This chain's CDR3 is CSAGGYYPGTEGYTF. CDR3 bases: TGCAGCGCTGGGGGATATTATCCGGGGACGGAGGGCTACACCTTC. The full variable domain, completed using reference TRBV29-1 and TRBJ1-2, is SAVISQKPSRDICQRGTSLTIQCQVDSQVTMMFWYRQQPGQSLTLIATANQGSEATYESGFVIDKFPISRPNLTFSTLTVSNMSPEDSSIYLCSAGGYYPGTEGYTFGSGTRLTVV.

The V call is TRBV10-3, the J call TRBJ1-6; no definite D call. V was trimmed by 2 bases and J by 6 bases, leaving 8 bases between them. CDR1 and CDR2 (germline): ENHRY, SYGVKD. The CDR3 consists of 14 residues. CDR3 region: CAISEIGLNSPLHF. The CDR3 DNA reads as TGTGCCATCAGTGAGATAGGTCTTAATTCACCCCTCCACTTT.

This chain joins TRBV4-1 and TRBJ1-1, with a weak D call TRBD1 (5 bases). From germline, CDR1 is MGHRA and CDR2 YSYEKL. CDR3 length: 15 amino acids. Trimming took off 4 bases at V and 5 bases at J, with 17 bases between the two ends. Written as DNA, the CDR3 is TGCGCCAGCAGCCCGAGGGGTCTGGGGATGACTGAAGCTTTCTTT. It specifies CASSPRGLGMTEAFF.

This clone was seen a few times. This chain connects TRBV11-2 to TRBJ1-1; maybe TRBD1 (5 bases). V was cut by 1 base and J by 1 base, with 7 bases left in between. The V gene's germline CDR1 is SGHAT and CDR2 FQNNGV. The CDR3 consists of 14 residues. CDR3 sequence reads: CASSLVGGNTEAFF. The CDR3 DNA sequence: TGTGCCAGCAGCTTAGTCGGGGGGAACACTGAAGCTTTCTTT.

J is TRBJ2-7 and V is TRBV2; tentatively, D is TRBD1 (6 bases). In germline, CDR1 is SNHLY, CDR2 FYNNEI. The CDR3 length is 13 residues. The V end lost 5 bases, the J end lost 6 bases, and 14 bases lay between the germline ends. The CDR3 reads CASSRIRGIEQYF. CDR3 bases: TGTGCCAGCAGTCGAATTAGGGGGATCGAGCAGTACTTC.

The V gene is TRBV9, the J gene TRBJ2-2, with 12 bases matching TRBD2. The CDR3 spans 21 residues. Germline CDR1 is SGDLS and CDR2 is YYNGEE. V lost 4 bases, J lost 1 base, and 17 bases stayed unmatched. In DNA, the CDR3 is TGTGCCAGCAGCTCCGGACTAGCGGGGTACTGGGGGTCTCGGAACACCGGGGAGCTGTTTTTT. Translating gives CASSSGLAGYWGSRNTGELFF.

The chain is built from TRBV7-9 and TRBJ1-2; TRBD1 might be the D (5 bases). Looked up from germline, CDR1 is SEHNR and CDR2 is FQNEAQ (reference sequence). Between the trimmed V and J ends, which lost 3 bases and 8 bases, there was a span of 13 bases. The CDR3 length is 13 residues. CDR3 DNA: TGTGCCAGCAGCTTTCTCGCCAGGGACGGCTACACCTTC. It codes for CASSFLARDGYTF.

The V gene is TRBV2, the J gene TRBJ1-2; D might be TRBD1 (6 bases). V shed 4 bases and J shed 2 bases, with 14 bases lying between them. This CDR3 has 15 amino acids. Per the germline V gene, CDR1 is SNHLY and CDR2 is FYNNEI. This CDR3 reads CASSGGGQSNYGYTF. CDR3 DNA: TGTGCCAGCAGTGGTGGGGGGCAGAGCAACTATGGCTACACCTTC.

This clone appeared a few times. CDR3 in amino acids: CSVGSGGYEQFF. The CDR3 nucleotides are TGCAGCGTTGGGTCAGGGGGCTATGAGCAGTTCTTC. The chain uses TRBV29-1 and TRBJ2-1, with 8 bases fitting TRBD1. Germline-derived CDR1 and CDR2 are SQVTM and ANQGSEA. This CDR3 has 12 amino acids. Trimming took 4 bases from V and 8 from J; bases not matched to a gene: 4.

This clone was counted a few times. The CDR3 loop reads CSVGGQRGASYNEQFF. The CDR3 nucleotides read TGCAGCGTTGGAGGGCAGCGGGGGGCTTCCTACAATGAGCAGTTCTTC. The chain combines TRBV29-1 with TRBJ2-1, with 9 bases fitting TRBD2. V gave up 4 bases and J gave up 1 base; unmatched junction bases: 8. CDR3 size: 16 residues. From germline, CDR1 is SQVTM and CDR2 ANQGSEA.